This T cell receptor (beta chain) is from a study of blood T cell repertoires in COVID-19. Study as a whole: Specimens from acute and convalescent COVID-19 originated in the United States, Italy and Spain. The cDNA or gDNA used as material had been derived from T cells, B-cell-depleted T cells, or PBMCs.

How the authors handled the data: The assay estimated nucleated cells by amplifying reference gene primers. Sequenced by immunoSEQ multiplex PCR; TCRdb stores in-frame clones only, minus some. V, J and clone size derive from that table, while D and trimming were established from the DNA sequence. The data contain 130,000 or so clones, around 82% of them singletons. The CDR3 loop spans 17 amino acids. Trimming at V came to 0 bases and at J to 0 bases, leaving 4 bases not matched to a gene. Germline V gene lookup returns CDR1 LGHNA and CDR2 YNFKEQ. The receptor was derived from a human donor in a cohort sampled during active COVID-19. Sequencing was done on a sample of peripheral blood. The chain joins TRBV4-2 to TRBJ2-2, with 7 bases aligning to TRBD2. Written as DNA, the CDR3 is TGTGCCAGCAGCCAAGAGGGCGGGGGTACGAACACCGGGGAGCTGTTTTTT. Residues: CASSQEGGGTNTGELFF.